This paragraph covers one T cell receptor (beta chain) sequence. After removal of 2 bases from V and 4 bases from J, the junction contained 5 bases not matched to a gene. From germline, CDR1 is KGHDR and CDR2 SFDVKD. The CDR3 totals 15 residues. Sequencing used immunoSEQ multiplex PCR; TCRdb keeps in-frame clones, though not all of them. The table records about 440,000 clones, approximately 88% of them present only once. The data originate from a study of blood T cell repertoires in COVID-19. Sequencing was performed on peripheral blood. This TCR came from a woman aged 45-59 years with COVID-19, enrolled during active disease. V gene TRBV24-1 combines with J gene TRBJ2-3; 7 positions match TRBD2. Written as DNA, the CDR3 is TGTGCCACCAGTGATTGGCAGGGAGGGGCAGATACGCAGTATTTT. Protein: CATSDWQGGADTQYF.